What follows are 2 T cell receptor beta chains derived from one specimen sequenced in a study of T cells in localized non-small cell lung cancer. Only in-frame clones appear in the TCRdb table, and some are missing; sequencing was by immunoSEQ multiplex PCR. Among fewer than 75,000 clones listed, around 85% were seen once. Sequences were derived from peripheral blood, sampled before any cancer treatment. These receptor sequences come from a female donor at least 60 years old with stage I lung adenocarcinoma.

The chain employs TRBV19 and TRBJ2-2; D ambiguous. There are 17 residues in the CDR3. The V gene's germline CDR1 is LNHDA and CDR2 SQIVND (reference sequence). V shed 3 bases and J shed 1 base, with 15 bases lying between them. The CDR3 DNA reads as TGTGCCAGTAGTATTTCCCTGCAGGCCATGAACACCGGGGAGCTGTTTTTT. This gives the protein CASSISLQAMNTGELFF.

V and J are TRBV5-1 and TRBJ2-5, with 7 bases that match TRBD1. Germline CDR1 is SGHRS and CDR2 is YFSETQ. The CDR3 consists of 16 residues. Losses at the gene ends were 0 bases for V and 1 base for J; bases not matched to a gene: 6. CDR3 sequence reads: CASSLAGTASQETQYF. In DNA, the CDR3 is TGCGCCAGCAGCTTGGCAGGGACAGCGAGCCAAGAGACCCAGTACTTC.